This T cell receptor beta chain is drawn from a study of cytomegalovirus exposure and HLA in healthy donors. Sequenced by immunoSEQ multiplex PCR; TCRdb stores in-frame clones only, minus some. The profile covers more than 95,000 clones, with about 96% appearing a single time and approximately 1.5% taken by the ten largest. Study observations and caveats: Some TCR beta chains (around 180 of them) were listed as cytomegalovirus-associated.

Points on this clone: Its antigen remains unknown.

The sample comprised PBMCs. This clonotype was obtained from a man aged 18 to 29 in good health and CMV-seronegative.

For the CDR3, the DNA is TGTGCCAGCAGCCTCTCTATGAACACTGAAGCTTTCTTT. It codes for CASSLSMNTEAFF. The genes are TRBV14 and TRBJ1-1; D is uncertain. The CDR3 is 13 amino acids. CDR1 is SGHDN and CDR2 is FVKESK in the germline V gene. Trimming took 4 bases from V and 0 from J, leaving 6 bases between them.